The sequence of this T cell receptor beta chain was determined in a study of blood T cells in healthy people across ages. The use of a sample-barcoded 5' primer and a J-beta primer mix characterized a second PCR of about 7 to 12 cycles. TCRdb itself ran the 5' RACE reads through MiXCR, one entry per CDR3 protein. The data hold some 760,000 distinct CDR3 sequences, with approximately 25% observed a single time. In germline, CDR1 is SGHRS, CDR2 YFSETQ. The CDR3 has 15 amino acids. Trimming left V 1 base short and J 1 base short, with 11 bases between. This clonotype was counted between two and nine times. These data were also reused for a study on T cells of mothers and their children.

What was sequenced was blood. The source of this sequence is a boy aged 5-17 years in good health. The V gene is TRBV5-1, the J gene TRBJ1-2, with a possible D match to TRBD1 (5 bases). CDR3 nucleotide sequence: TGCGCCAGCAGCTTGTCCGTGCAGGGTAACTATGGCTACACCTTC. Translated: CASSLSVQGNYGYTF.